Reported below is one T cell receptor beta chain. These data are taken from a study of blood T cell repertoires in COVID-19. Study background: Samples taken during acute and convalescent COVID-19 were collected in the United States, Italy and Spain.

In the original processing: Estimated nucleated cell counts came from reference gene primer amplification. The method was immunoSEQ multiplex PCR; TCRdb's version includes in-frame clones alone and lacks a portion of them. V, J and clone size are those of that table, while D and trimming were read from the DNA. The table has 200,000 to 250,000 clones, 86% seen once; the top ten hold approximately 13%. J was trimmed by 5 bases and V by 5 bases; bases with no gene match: 6. CDR1 and CDR2 (germline): MNHEY, SMNVEV (reference sequence). This CDR3 has 15 amino acids. The TCR sequence derives from a man of 80 years or more with acute or convalescent COVID-19. The chain recombines TRBV27 with TRBJ1-3; 10 bases are shared with TRBD1. The sequenced sample consisted of peripheral blood. The CDR3 DNA follows: TGTGCCAGCAGTCTCGGGACAGGGGATAGAAACACCATATATTTT. This codes for CASSLGTGDRNTIYF.